This T cell receptor (beta chain) was recorded in a study of CD8+CD57+ T cells in acquired aplastic anemia (dated by TCRdb to about 2018). General notes on the study: DNA extracted from sorted CD4+ and CD8+ cells had a mean of approximately 3.5 ug, with a range of roughly 0.2 to 30 ug. CD8+CD57+ expansion was defined as a frequency above the mean frequency observed in healthy subjects. Study-wide conclusions, independent of this receptor: Although roughly 30 CD8+ CDR3 sequences were shared by patients and controls, these sequences appeared highly expressed in patients and within the immunodominant clones of patients. Between patients and healthy controls, no significant difference in CD8+ Simpson's diversity was found (P=0.060).

Looking up the germline V gene yields CDR1 LGHNA and CDR2 YNFKEQ. Inclusive of the bounding cysteine and phenylalanine, the CDR3 is 16 residues long. Only the CDR3 DNA stays, 48 bases, in frame from base 1. Trimming removed 0 bases from V and 2 bases from J, leaving 11 bases between the germline ends. Expansion of CD8+CD57+ cells had been shown by flow cytometry in the patients chosen for sequencing. Every patient had a diagnosis of severe acquired aplastic anemia based on International Study of Aplastic Anemia and Agranulocytosis and Camitta criteria. At the time blood was sampled, none of the patients had received any therapy. In this study, sorted CD4+ and CD8+ T cells from the blood of healthy subjects and of severe aplastic anemia patients had their TCR repertoires deep-sequenced. In the USA, patient enrollment took place under clinicaltrials.gov protocols 00001620, 01623167, 00001397, 00071045, 00081523 and 00961064. Ficoll-Paque density gradient centrifugation was used to isolate peripheral blood mononuclear cells. Before DNA extraction, CD4+ and CD8+ T cells were sorted by FACS or by magnetic beads.

This clonotype was recorded many times. Its antigen remains undetermined. No base qualities exist here, and no much larger clone lies one base off it. Genomic DNA was used as template for profiling of TCR beta VDJ combinations and CDR3 sequences. An Illumina HiSeq 2000 was the platform used for TCR repertoire sequencing. The original pipeline was this. Repertoires were assessed using TRBV/TRBJ rearrangement plots, CDR3 size and DJ length profiles, and Simpson's diversity index. Whichever DNA sequence was most abundant in the deep sequencing data was defined as the immunodominant clone. CDR3 amino acid sequences were checked for sharing across subjects and were also compared against the VDJdb database and published repertoires. TCRdb took the public reads, trimmed them with fastp at Q25, ran MiXCR for clone calling and kept in-frame beta chains. Each CDR3 protein appears once, grouped with its most common genes and DNA. TCRdb assigned the V and J calls; the authors' analysis was not used. Within this sample are 150,000 to 200,000 distinct CDR3 sequences, with around 48% of them counted one time only. The ten largest clones capture 1.1% of the sample.

The specimen sequenced was sorted CD4+, CD8+, or CD8+CD57+ T cells (not recorded which) from PBMCs. Recombination linked TRBV4-2 to TRBJ1-3; matching of 5 bases hints at TRBD1 as the D gene. This sequence was found in a human donor with aplastic anemia. DNA sequence: TGTGCCAGCAGCCAAGATTCAGCAGGGACTGGAAACACCATATATTTT. Its amino acids are CASSQDSAGTGNTIYF.